This T cell receptor beta chain comes out of a study of cytomegalovirus exposure and HLA in healthy donors (dated 2017 in TCRdb). About the investigation overall: According to an earlier analysis of several hundred of the donors, 150 million to 200 million T cells yielded approximately 120 million unique TCR beta sequences and approximately 300 Gb of sequence data. Among about 400 genotyped donors of the cohort, an average of approximately 200,000 unique TCR beta nucleotide sequences was sequenced per donor, of which roughly 17% were non-productive. An earlier analysis of 587 of the donors used high-throughput TCR beta sequencing to judge whether each TCR beta V gene segment behaved as functional or pseudogenic. The study profiled the T cell repertoires of around 700 subjects by immunosequencing and related them to cytomegalovirus serostatus. To study patterns of TCR occurrence, a later analysis re-analyzed previously published TCR beta repertoires from around 700 donors and added high-resolution HLA genotyping. To predict cytomegalovirus infection status, the study combined high-throughput TCR immunosequencing, statistical association of individual TCRs with disease status, and machine learning. Every repertoire in the discovery cohort had been generated on one and the same sequencing platform. Because of strong linkage in the cohort, roughly five DR-DQ haplotypes were treated as single units for association and clustering. In a later genetic analysis, genome-wide SNP genotypes for about three fifths of the roughly 670 donors were used, and that subset was treated as a discovery cohort. The number of typed donors differed by locus: about 620-640 for A, B, C, DRB1 and DQB1; approximately 520 for DQA1; some 590 for DPA1; and 400 to 480 for DPB1. Alongside the repertoire data, information on donor age, sex, ethnicity and CMV serostatus was compiled. Rather than drawing on any new phenotypic data, the later analysis identified candidate immune exposures from TCR beta sequences and the way those sequences occurred across donors. The study aimed to test whether signatures of past pathogen exposure could be identified by cataloging public T cell receptors. Of the roughly 400 genotyped donors, 65% to 90% fell in the genetic ancestry cluster associated with self-reported Caucasian donors. An early release that covered several hundred HLA-typed donors contained approximately 300 gigabases of sequencing data and 75 million to 100 million unique TCR sequences. A separate validation cohort of approximately 120 different subjects was used in addition to the roughly 720-subject first cohort. Class I and class II HLA loci were covered by the typing at four-digit resolution.

In total, fewer than 750 healthy bone marrow donors made up the cohort. At the time of sampling, every cohort member was nominally healthy, though immune exposures that went unrecorded were likely present. The donor tested CMV seronegative and was one of the 352 seronegative cohort members. Every donor gave a peripheral blood sample, and the peripheral blood mononuclear cells from that sample were used for TCR beta sequencing. The Qiagen DNeasy Blood Extraction Kit was used to extract genomic DNA from the blood cell samples. The library was obtained by the immunoSEQ multiplex PCR assay. A mixture of 60 forward primers for TCR Vbeta segments and 13 reverse primers for TCR Jbeta segments was used in the multiplex PCR. The CDR3 region of rearranged TCR beta genes was amplified from genomic DNA with a multiplex PCR assay. On the Illumina HiSeq System, the amplified TCR beta libraries were sequenced as 87-base-pair reads. The original pipeline was this. A later analysis tallied around 87 million unique TCR beta chains across the 640 or so repertoires, and about 12 million of those chains were shared by two or more donors. A nearest-neighbor algorithm error-corrected the raw reads and collapsed the reads into unique sequences, merging closely related sequences to remove PCR and sequencing errors. V, D and J gene segments were assigned by aligning CDR3 sequences to IMGT reference sequences. For a sequence to be retained, at least a six-nucleotide match to both a V gene segment and a J gene segment was required. A rearrangement was called productive if the CDR3 had no stop codons and remained in frame with V and J, and every other rearrangement was called non-productive. CDR3 was defined by IMGT convention, running from the second conserved V-encoded cysteine to the conserved J-encoded phenylalanine. In an earlier analysis of more than 550 of the donors, sequences lacking an unambiguous match to a single V gene segment were excluded. An earlier analysis of several hundred of the donors called V segments functional above 56.7% productive rearrangements and segregating when the between-donor standard deviation exceeded 5%. A statistical classification framework was developed to diagnose cytomegalovirus status using the catalog of TCR beta chain sequences. In a later analysis, V and J genes were assigned by comparing TCR nucleotide sequences against IMGT/GENE-DB human TR gene sequences. A later analysis assigned CDR3 sequences and most-parsimonious VDJ recombination scenarios with the TCRdist pipeline. In a later analysis, each TCR beta chain was defined by its CDR3 amino acid sequence together with its V-gene family, and reads without a unique V-gene family were excluded. A later analysis removed over 500 highly shared, low-generation-probability nucleotide sequences to deal with suspected cross-contamination and a sequencing artifact. In a later analysis, a clonal expansion index for each public chain was calculated from normalized within-repertoire ranks of inferred template counts. A later analysis computed generation probabilities with a VDJ recombination model fitted to out-of-frame rearrangements, and checked the results against IGoR. In a later analysis, hypergeometric tests were used to score TCR-TCR, TCR-HLA and TCR-CMV co-occurrence, with a repertoire-size bias correction applied to TCR pairs. False discovery rates were estimated in a later analysis by permuting HLA or CMV assignments 20 times. In a later analysis, co-occurring TCRs were grouped with DBSCAN, and TCRdist sequence similarity was added when clustering was performed within HLA-allele-positive subsets. Repertoires with fewer than 30,000 or more than 120,000 public chains were left out of co-occurrence clustering, as were a handful of repertoires with anomalous nucleotide sharing. TCRdb limited this immuneACCESS table to in-frame rearrangements with V and J called. A share of clones is missing; checked studies link under half to unresolved V genes, and the rest is unexplained. V and J calls and clone size are given by that table; D and trimming were obtained from the DNA. The sample table contains more than 140,000 clones; only one count was recorded for over 60% of them. The top ten constitute around 1.5% of the sample.

What the study reported, not specific to this receptor: This cohort had only TCR beta chains sequenced, and the lack of alpha or paired-chain data limited which features could be detected. It was suggested by the authors that the approach could potentially be generalized to other disease states and immunological phenotypes. Several of the top co-occurrence clusters appeared to be linked to parvovirus B19, influenza, CMV and Epstein-Barr virus, according to a later analysis. Roughly uniform sequencing depth across donors was assumed in presence/absence analyses, although this assumption may not hold. Assigning TCR associations to individual alleles was difficult when HLA alleles, especially DR and DQ, strongly co-occurred. For the cohort, immune exposure information was limited to CMV serostatus. A further reported finding was that TCR beta sequences accurately predicted the HLA-A and HLA-B alleles for most subjects in the first cohort. In an earlier analysis of 587 of the donors, most TCR beta V segments appeared in productive rearrangements about 87% or about 30% of the time, broadly matching IMGT annotations. Some IMGT-functional V segments, including TRBV6-2 and TRBV6-3, could not be distinguished by the 87-base-pair reads and were therefore excluded. A later analysis found that HLA-associated TCR beta chains were more clonally expanded and had lower generation probabilities than equally common non-associated chains. According to a later analysis, TCR association rates differed among HLA loci, with DRB1 alleles showing the most associated TCRs and HLA-C alleles showing the fewest. In both the original and validation cohorts, the classifier was reported to diagnose cytomegalovirus status with high specificity and sensitivity. Because HLA typing was unavailable for some donors at each locus, only the typed subset was used in association tests. A later genetic analysis associated a missense DCLRE1C variant with V-gene and J-gene trimming of TCR beta chains, and an independent cohort replicated the association. A total of fewer than 200 TCR beta chains were listed by the study as associated with cytomegalovirus. Correlated functional status among segregating V segments might reflect linkage disequilibrium, but an unknown experimental factor could not be ruled out. The earlier analysis of around 600 of the donors excluded roughly 17 rarely observed V segments, including chromosome 9 orphons, because counts were too low. At a false discovery rate of 0.05, a later analysis linked about 16,000 TCR beta sequences to specific HLA alleles. In a later analysis, most CMV-associated TCR beta chains were found to appear HLA-restricted, with HLA associations seemingly driven largely by CMV exposure. According to a later genetic analysis, donors in an Asian-associated ancestry cluster had fewer N-insertions in productive TCRs than the roughly 670-donor mean. A cluster of highly shared sequence variants was judged likely to be a technical artifact of the sequencing pipeline. Most TCR sequences were seen in very few donors, while some public TCRs were found in many individuals. In vitro tests confirmed that a few of the cytomegalovirus-associated TCR beta chains recognize cytomegalovirus antigens.

Note on this clone: Its specific antigen is unknown. There are no base qualities to consult, and no much larger clone falls within one base. The sample has other DNA sequences that encode this CDR3 too.

The germline V gene provides CDR1 SGDLS and CDR2 YYNGEE. At the junction V is shortened by 0 bases and J by 5 bases, with 4 bases in between. The CDR3, cysteine through phenylalanine, is 12 amino acids long. CDR3 DNA is the only sequence kept; it has 36 bases, read in frame from the first base. The sequence came from a female donor in good health and CMV-seronegative. Sequenced sample: PBMCs. Recombination connected TRBV9 to TRBJ2-3; the D gene cannot be named for sure. The CDR3 reads as follows: CASSVGGDTQYF. The bases read TGTGCCAGCAGCGTAGGAGGAGATACGCAGTATTTT.